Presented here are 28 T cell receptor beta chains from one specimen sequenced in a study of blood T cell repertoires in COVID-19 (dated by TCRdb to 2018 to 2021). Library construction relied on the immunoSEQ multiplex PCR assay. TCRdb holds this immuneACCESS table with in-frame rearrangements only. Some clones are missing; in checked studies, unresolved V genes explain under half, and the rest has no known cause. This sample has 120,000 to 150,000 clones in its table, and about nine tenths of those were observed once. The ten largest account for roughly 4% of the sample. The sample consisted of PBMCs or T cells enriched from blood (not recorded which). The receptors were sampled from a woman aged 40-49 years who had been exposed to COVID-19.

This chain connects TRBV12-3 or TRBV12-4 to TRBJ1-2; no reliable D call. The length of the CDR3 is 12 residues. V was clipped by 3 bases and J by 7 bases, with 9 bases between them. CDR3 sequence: CASSFRERGYTF. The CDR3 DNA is TGTGCCAGCAGTTTCCGGGAACGTGGCTACACCTTC.

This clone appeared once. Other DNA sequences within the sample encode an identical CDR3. The CDR3 DNA follows: TGTGCCAGCAGTTTACCACAGGGGATGAACACTGAAGCTTTCTTT. It translates to CASSLPQGMNTEAFF. This chain uses TRBV28 with TRBJ1-1, with 7 bases lining up with TRBD1. The CDR3 covers 15 residues. Unmatched junction bases numbered 3, after V lost 2 bases and J lost 0 bases. The germline V gene has CDR1 MDHEN and CDR2 SYDVKM.

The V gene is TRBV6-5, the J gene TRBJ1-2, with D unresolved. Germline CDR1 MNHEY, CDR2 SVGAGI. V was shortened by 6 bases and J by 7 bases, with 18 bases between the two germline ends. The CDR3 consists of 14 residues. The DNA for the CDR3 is TGTGCCAGCAGGCTAGGGAGGGAGAAGGGTGGCTACACCTTC. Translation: CASRLGREKGGYTF.

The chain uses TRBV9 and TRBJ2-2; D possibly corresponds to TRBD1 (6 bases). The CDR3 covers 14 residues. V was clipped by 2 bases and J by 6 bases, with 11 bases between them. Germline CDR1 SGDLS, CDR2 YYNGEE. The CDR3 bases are TGTGCCAGCAGCGTCACAGGGCAGGCCGGGGAGCTGTTTTTT. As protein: CASSVTGQAGELFF.

The CDR3 sequence: CASSGHRFDSPLHF. The CDR3 DNA reads as TGTGCCAGCAGCGGACACAGGTTTGATTCACCCCTCCACTTT. The J gene is TRBJ1-6, the V gene TRBV11-2, with D tentatively TRBD1 (5 bases). The CDR3 is 14 residues long. Looked up from germline, CDR1 is SGHAT and CDR2 is FQNNGV. Deletions cut 5 bases from V and 8 bases from J, with 13 bases between.

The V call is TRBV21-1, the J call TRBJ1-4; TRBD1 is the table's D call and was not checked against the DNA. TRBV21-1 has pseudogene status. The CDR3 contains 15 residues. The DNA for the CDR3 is TGTGCCAGCATTTCGAGGGGGCGCAGGGGTGAAAAACTGTTTTTT. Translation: CASISRGRRGEKLFF.

CDR3 region: CASSQIGGPGQGYNEQFF. In nucleotides, the CDR3 is TGCGCCAGCAGTCAAATCGGGGGACCGGGACAGGGCTACAATGAGCAGTTCTTC. The rearrangement joins TRBV23-1 to TRBJ2-1, with 9 bases that match TRBD1. TRBV23-1 is reported as an ORF; its role is uncertain. This CDR3 is built from 18 residues. The trim removed 2 bases at V and 3 bases at J, leaving 11 bases unmatched.

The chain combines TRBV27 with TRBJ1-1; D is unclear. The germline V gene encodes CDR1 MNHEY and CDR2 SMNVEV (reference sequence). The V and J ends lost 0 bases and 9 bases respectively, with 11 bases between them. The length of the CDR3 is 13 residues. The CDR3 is CASSLSGRNQAFF. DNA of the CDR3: TGTGCCAGCAGTTTATCGGGGAGAAATCAAGCTTTCTTT.

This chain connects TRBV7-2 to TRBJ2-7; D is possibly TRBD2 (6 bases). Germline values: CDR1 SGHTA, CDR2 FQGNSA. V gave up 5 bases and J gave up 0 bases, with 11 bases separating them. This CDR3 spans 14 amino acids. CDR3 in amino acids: CASSGDFSSYEQYF. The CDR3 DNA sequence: TGTGCCAGCAGCGGGGACTTCAGCTCCTACGAGCAGTACTTC. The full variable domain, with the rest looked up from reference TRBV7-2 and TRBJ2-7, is GAGVSQSPSNKVTEKGKDVELRCDPISGHTALYWYRQSLGQGLEFLIYFQGNSAPDKSGLPSDRFSAERTGGSVSTLTIQRTQQEDSAVYLCASSGDFSSYEQYFGPGTRLTVT.

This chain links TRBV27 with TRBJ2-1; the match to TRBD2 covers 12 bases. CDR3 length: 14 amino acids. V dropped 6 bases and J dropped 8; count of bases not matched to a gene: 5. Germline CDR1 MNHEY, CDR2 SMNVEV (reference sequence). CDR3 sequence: CASRLAGGRDEQFF. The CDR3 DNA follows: TGTGCCAGCAGACTAGCGGGGGGAAGAGATGAGCAGTTCTTC.

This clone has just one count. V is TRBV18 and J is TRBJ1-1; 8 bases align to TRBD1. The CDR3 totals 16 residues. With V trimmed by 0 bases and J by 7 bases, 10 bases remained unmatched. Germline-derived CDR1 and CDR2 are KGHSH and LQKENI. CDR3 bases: TGTGCCAGCTCACCACCAGTGGGCAGGGGGCATGTTGAAGCTTTCTTT. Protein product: CASSPPVGRGHVEAFF.

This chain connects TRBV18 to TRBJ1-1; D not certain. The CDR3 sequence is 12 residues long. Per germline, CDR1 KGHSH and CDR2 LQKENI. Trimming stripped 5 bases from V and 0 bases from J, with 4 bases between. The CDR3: CASSEMNTEAFF. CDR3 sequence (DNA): TGTGCCAGCTCAGAGATGAACACTGAAGCTTTCTTT.

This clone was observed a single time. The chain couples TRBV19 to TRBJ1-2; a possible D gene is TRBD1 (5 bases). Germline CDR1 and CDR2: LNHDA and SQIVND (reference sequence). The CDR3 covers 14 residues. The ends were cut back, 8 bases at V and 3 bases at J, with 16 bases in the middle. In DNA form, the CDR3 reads TGTGCCAGTTCCCCCTCCGTAGGGGACTATGGCTACACCTTC. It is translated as CASSPSVGDYGYTF.

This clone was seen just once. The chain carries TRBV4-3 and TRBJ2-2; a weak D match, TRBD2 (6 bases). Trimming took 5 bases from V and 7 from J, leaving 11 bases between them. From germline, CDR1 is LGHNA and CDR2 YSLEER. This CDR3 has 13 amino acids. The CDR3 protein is CASSYGRSGELFF. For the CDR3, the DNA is TGCGCCAGCAGCTACGGGAGAAGCGGGGAGCTGTTTTTT.

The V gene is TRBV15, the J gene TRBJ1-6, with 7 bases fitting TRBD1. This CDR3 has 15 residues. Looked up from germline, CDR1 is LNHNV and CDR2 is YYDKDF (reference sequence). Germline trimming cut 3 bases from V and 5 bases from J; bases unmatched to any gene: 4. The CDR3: CATSRTGTDNSPLHF. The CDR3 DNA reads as TGTGCCACCAGCAGGACCGGGACAGATAATTCACCCCTCCACTTT.

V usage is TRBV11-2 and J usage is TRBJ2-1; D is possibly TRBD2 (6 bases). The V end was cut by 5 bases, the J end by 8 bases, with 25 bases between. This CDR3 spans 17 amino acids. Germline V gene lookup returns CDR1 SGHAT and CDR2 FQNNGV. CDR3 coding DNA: TGTGCCAGCAGCCTAGGGGTTGGGACTCCCCTTGCCCATGAGCAGTTCTTC. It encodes CASSLGVGTPLAHEQFF.

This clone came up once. CDR3 residues: CASSLQDYQPQHF. The DNA for the CDR3 is TGCGCCAGCAGCTTACAGGATTACCAGCCCCAGCATTTT. The chain is built from TRBV4-1 and TRBJ1-5; possibly TRBD1 for D (5 bases). Germline CDR1 is MGHRA and CDR2 is YSYEKL. V dropped 5 bases and J dropped 7 bases, with 12 bases sitting between them. The CDR3 is made up of 13 amino acids.

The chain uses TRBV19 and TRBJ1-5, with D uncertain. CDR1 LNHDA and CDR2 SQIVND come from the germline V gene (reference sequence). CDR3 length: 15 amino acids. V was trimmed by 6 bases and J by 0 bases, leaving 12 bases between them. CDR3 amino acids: CASRQAIYSNQPQHF. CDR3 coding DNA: TGTGCCAGTAGGCAGGCCATCTATAGCAATCAGCCCCAGCATTTT.

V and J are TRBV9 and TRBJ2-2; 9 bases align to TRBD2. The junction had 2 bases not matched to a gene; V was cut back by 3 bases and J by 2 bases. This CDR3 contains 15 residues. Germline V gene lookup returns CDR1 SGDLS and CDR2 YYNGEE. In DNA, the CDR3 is TGTGCCAGCAGCGAGGGACTAGCCAACACCGGGGAGCTGTTTTTT. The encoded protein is CASSEGLANTGELFF.

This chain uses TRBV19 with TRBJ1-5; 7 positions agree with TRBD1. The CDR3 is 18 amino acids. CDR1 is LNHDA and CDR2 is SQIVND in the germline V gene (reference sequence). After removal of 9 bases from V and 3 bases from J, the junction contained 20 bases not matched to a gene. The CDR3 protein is CASVGSRFSTGFNQPQHF. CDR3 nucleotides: TGTGCCAGCGTCGGTAGCCGTTTTTCGACAGGGTTCAATCAGCCCCAGCATTTT. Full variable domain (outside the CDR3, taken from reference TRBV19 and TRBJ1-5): DGGITQSPKYLFRKEGQNVTLSCEQNLNHDAMYWYRQDPGQGLRLIYYSQIVNDFQKGDIAEGYSVSREKKESFPLTVTSAQKNPTAFYLCASVGSRFSTGFNQPQHFGDGTRLSIL.

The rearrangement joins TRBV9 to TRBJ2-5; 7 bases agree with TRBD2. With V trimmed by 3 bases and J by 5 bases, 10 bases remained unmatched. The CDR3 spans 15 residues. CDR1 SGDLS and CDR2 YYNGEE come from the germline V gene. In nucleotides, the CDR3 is TGTGCCAGCAGCGAGGGGACGCCGGGGGGTGAGACCCAGTACTTC. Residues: CASSEGTPGGETQYF.

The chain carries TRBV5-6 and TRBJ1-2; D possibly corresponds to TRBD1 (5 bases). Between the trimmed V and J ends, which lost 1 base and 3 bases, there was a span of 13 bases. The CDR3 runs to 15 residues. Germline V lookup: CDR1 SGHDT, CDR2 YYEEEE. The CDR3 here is CASSLRGAVDYGYTF. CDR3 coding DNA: TGTGCCAGCAGCTTGCGCGGGGCCGTCGACTATGGCTACACCTTC.

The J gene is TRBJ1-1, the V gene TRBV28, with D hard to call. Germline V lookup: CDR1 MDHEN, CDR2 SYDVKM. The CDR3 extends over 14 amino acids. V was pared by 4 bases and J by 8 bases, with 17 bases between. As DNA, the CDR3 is TGTGCCAGCAGTTATGGCGGGGATCGGGAGGAAGCTTTCTTT. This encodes CASSYGGDREEAFF.

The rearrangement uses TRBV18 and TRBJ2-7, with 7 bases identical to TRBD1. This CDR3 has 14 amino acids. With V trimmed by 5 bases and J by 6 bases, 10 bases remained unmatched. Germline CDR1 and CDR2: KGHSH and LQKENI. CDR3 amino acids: CASSSTRGRGEQYF. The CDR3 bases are TGTGCCAGCTCATCCACGAGGGGGCGAGGCGAGCAGTACTTC.

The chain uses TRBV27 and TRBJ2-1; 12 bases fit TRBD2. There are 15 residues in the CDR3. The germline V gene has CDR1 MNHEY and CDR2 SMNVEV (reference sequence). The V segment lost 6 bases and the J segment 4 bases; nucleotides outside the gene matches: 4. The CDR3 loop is CASRLAGGTYNEQFF. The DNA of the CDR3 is TGTGCCAGCAGACTAGCGGGAGGCACTTACAATGAGCAGTTCTTC.

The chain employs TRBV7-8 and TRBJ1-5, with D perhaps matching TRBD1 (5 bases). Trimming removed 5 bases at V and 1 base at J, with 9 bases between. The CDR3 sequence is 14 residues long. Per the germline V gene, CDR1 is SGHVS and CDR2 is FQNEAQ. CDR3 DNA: TGTGCCAGCAGCGTGGGGCTAAGCAATCAGCCCCAGCATTTT. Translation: CASSVGLSNQPQHF.

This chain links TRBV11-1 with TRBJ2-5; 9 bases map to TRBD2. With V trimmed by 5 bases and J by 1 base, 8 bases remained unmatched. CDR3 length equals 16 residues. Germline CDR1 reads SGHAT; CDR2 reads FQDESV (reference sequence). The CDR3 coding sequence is TGTGCCAGCAGCGACCACGGGCGGGGGGGCCAAGAGACCCAGTACTTC. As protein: CASSDHGRGGQETQYF.

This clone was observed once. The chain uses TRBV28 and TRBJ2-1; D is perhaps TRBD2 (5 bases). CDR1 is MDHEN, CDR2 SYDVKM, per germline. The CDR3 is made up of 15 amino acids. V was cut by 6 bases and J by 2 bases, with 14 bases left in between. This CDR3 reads CASRAREYPYNEQFF. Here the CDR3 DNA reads TGTGCCAGCAGGGCGAGGGAATATCCCTACAATGAGCAGTTCTTC.